One T cell receptor beta chain is described in this entry. The target antigen is unknown. These data are taken from a study of T cells in localized non-small cell lung cancer. Overall study results and limits: Heterogeneity remains possible because sequencing was limited to only one tumor region. Highest T cell clonality was seen in uninvolved adjacent lung, surpassing that measured in tumor. In the blood, greater T cell density corresponded to longer overall survival. Of the top 100 tumor clones, median around 55 were in adjacent lung, approximately 28 among its top 100.

Generated by immunoSEQ multiplex PCR, the TCRdb table keeps only in-frame clones and is missing some. The profile shows about 18,000 clones, over 80% of them singletons. This receptor was obtained from a woman aged 40-69 years with stage I lung adenocarcinoma. This specimen consisted of peripheral blood, obtained before any cancer treatment.

The CDR3: CASSLGGGKSYEQYF. The CDR3 DNA is TGTGCCAGCAGCTTGGGAGGGGGCAAGTCCTACGAGCAGTACTTC. V usage is TRBV7-2 and J usage is TRBJ2-7; D assignment may be TRBD1 or TRBD2 (7 bases each). The CDR3 has 15 amino acids. The germline V gene has CDR1 SGHTA and CDR2 FQGNSA. Trimming took off 3 bases at V and 1 base at J, with 13 bases between the two ends.